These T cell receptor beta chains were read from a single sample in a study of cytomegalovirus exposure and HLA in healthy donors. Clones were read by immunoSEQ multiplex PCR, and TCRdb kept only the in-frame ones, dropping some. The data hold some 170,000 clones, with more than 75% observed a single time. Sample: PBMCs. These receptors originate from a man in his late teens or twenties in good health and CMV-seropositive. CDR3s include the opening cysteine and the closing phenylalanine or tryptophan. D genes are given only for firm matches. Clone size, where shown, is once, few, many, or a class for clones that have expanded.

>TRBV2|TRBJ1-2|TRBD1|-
CASRGTGVEANYGYTF
TGTGCCAGCAGAGGGACAGGCGTAGAAGCTAACTATGGCTACACCTTC
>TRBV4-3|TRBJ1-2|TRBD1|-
CASSQTRQGFSYGYTF
TGCGCCAGCAGCCAAACGAGACAGGGGTTCTCCTATGGCTACACCTTC
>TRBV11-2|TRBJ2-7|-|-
CASSLGGIQGEYF
TGTGCCAGCAGCTTAGGGGGAATACAGGGAGAGTACTTC
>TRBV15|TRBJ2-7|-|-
CATSRDPVTKYEQYF
TGTGCCACCAGCAGAGATCCGGTCACCAAATACGAGCAGTACTTC
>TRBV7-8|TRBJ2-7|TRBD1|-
CASSFGTGGPYEQYF
TGTGCCAGCAGCTTCGGGACAGGGGGCCCCTACGAGCAGTACTTC
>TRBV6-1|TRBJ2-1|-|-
CASSEEGISYNEQFF
TGTGCCAGCAGTGAAGAGGGGATCTCCTACAATGAGCAGTTCTTC
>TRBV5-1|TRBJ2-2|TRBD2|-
CASSWRTSDTGELFF
TGCGCCAGCAGCTGGAGGACTAGCGACACCGGGGAGCTGTTTTTT
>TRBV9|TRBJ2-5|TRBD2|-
CASSYRTSGEYQETQYF
TGTGCCAGCAGTTATAGGACTAGCGGGGAGTACCAAGAGACCCAGTACTTC
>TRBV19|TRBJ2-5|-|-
CASSMYAGLAQYF
TGTGCCAGTAGTATGTACGCAGGGCTGGCCCAGTACTTC
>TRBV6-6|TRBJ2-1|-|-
CASSYAAAHNEQFF
TGTGCCAGCAGTTACGCGGCAGCCCACAATGAGCAGTTCTTC
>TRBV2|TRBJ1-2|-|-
CASSDGRGWDGYTF
TGTGCCAGCTCGGATGGCAGGGGATGGGATGGCTACACCTTC
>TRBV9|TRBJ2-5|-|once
CASSETPAVGGGAFQETQYF
TGTGCCAGCAGCGAGACGCCCGCGGTCGGTGGGGGCGCTTTTCAAGAGACCCAGTACTTC
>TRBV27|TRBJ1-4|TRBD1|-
CASSMGTGTMMGTNEKLFF
TGTGCCAGCAGTATGGGGACAGGGACAATGATGGGAACTAATGAAAAACTGTTTTTT
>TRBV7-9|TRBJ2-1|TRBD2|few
CSSSLVLAGAGRKFF
TGTTCCAGCAGCTTAGTACTAGCGGGAGCTGGGCGAAAGTTCTTC
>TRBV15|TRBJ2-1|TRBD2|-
CATSKEGGNEQFF
TGTGCCACCAGCAAGGAGGGAGGGAATGAGCAGTTCTTC
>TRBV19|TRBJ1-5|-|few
CASSIGGSPNQPQHF
TGTGCCAGTAGTATAGGGGGCTCCCCCAATCAGCCCCAGCATTTT